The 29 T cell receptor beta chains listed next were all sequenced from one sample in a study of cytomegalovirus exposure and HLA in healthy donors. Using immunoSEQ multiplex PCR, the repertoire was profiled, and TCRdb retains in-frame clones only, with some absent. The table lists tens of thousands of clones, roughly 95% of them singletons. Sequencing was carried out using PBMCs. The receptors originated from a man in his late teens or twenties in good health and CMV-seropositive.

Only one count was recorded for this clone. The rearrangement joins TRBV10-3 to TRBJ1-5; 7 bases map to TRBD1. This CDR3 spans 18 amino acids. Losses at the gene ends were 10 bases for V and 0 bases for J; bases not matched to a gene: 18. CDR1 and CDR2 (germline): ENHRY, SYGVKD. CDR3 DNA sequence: TGTGCCACTAAGGGGGAACAGGGGCAAATTAATAGCAATCAGCCCCAGCATTTT. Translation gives CATKGEQGQINSNQPQHF.

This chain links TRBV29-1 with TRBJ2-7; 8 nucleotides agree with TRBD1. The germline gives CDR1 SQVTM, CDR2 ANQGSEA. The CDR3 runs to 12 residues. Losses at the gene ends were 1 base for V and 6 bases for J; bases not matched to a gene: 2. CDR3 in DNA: TGCAGCGTTGAAGCAGGGGGCAGCGAGCAGTACTTC. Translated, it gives CSVEAGGSEQYF.

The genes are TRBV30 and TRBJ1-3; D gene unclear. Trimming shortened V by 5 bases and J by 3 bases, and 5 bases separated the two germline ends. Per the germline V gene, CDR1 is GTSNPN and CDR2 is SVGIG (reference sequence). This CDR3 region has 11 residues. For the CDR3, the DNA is TGTGCCTGGCCCGGTGGAAACACCATATATTTT. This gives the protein CAWPGGNTIYF.

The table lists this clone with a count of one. The CDR3 DNA reads as TGTGCCAGCAGCCTGACGGGGAGTTACAATGAGCAGTTCTTC. This gives the protein CASSLTGSYNEQFF. This chain connects TRBV27 to TRBJ2-1; a weak D match, TRBD2 (5 bases). Germline V CDR1 and CDR2: MNHEY, SMNVEV (reference sequence). Trimming removed 6 bases from V and 4 bases from J, with 13 bases in between. The CDR3 runs to 14 residues.

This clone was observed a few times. The CDR3 spells CASSHRGGSRTDTQYF. CDR3 sequence (DNA): TGTGCCAGCAGCCACCGAGGGGGCAGTCGCACAGATACGCAGTATTTT. The chain couples TRBV7-9 to TRBJ2-3, with 7 bases matching TRBD1. The CDR3 runs to 16 residues. Germline values: CDR1 SEHNR, CDR2 FQNEAQ (reference sequence). J lost 1 base, V lost 5 bases, and 9 bases had no gene match.

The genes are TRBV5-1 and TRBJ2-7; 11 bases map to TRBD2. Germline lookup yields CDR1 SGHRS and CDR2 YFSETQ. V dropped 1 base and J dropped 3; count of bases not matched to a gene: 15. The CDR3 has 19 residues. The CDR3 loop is CASSLFSAGTSGVNYEQYF. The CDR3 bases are TGCGCCAGCAGCTTGTTCTCAGCCGGGACTAGCGGAGTAAACTACGAGCAGTACTTC.

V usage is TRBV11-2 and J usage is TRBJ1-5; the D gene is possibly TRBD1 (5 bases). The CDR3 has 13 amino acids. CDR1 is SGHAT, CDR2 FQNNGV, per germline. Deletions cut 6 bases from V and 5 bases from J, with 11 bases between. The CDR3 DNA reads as TGTGCCAGCAGTGTACAGGAAGATCAGCCCCAGCATTTT. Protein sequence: CASSVQEDQPQHF.

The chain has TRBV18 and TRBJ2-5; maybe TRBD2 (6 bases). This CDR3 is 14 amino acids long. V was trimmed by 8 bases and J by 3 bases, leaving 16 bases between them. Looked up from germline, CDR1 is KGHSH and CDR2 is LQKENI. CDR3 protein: CASQDGRREETQYF. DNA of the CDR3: TGTGCCAGCCAAGACGGACGGAGGGAAGAGACCCAGTACTTC.

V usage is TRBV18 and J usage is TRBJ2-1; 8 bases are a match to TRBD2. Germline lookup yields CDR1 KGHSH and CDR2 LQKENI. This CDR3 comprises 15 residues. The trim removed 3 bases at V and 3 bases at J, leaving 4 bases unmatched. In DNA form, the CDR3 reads TGTGCCAGCTCACCTTTAGCGGGAATCTACAATGAGCAGTTCTTC. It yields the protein CASSPLAGIYNEQFF.

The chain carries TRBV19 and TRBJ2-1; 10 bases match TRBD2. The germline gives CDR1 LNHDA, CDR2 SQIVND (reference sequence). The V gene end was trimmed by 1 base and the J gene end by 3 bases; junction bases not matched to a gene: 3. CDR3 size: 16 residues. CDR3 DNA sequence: TGTGCCAGTAGTATAGGTGGACTAGCGGACTACAATGAGCAGTTCTTC. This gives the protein CASSIGGLADYNEQFF.

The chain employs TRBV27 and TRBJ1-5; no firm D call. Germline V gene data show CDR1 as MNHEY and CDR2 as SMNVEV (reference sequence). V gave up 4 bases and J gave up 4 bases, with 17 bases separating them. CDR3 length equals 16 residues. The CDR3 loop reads CASSSASQFYNQPQHF. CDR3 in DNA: TGTGCCAGCAGTTCTGCCTCTCAGTTTTATAATCAGCCCCAGCATTTT.

Here the CDR3 DNA reads TGTGCCAGCAGCGCCGCGGGGGGGACCCAGTACTTC. Its protein product is CASSAAGGTQYF. The gene calls are TRBV9 and TRBJ2-5; 8 bases map to TRBD2. The junction had 2 bases not matched to a gene; V was cut back by 3 bases and J by 7 bases. Per the germline V gene, CDR1 is SGDLS and CDR2 is YYNGEE. This CDR3 has 12 residues.

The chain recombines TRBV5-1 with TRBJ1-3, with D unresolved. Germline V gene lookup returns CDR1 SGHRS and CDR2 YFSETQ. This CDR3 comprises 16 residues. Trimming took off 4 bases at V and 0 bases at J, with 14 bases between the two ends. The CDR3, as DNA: TGCGCCAGCAGCGGTCCGCCGGAGTACTCTGGAAACACCATATATTTT. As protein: CASSGPPEYSGNTIYF.

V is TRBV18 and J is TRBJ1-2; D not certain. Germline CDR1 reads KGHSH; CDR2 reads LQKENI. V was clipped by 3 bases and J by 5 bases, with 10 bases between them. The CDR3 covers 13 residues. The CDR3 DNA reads TGTGCCAGCTCACCCCGGAGTCGGTATGGCTACACCTTC. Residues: CASSPRSRYGYTF.

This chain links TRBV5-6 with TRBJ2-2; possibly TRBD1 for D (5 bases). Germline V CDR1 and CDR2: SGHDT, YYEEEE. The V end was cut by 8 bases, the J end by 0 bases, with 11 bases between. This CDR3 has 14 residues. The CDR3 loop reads CASSLTANTGELFF. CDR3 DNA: TGTGCCAGTTCCCTGACAGCGAACACCGGGGAGCTGTTTTTT.

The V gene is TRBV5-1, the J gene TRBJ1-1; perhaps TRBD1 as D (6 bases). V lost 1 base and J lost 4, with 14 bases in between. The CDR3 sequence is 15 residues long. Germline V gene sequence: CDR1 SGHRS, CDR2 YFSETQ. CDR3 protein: CASSLSGQHITEAFF. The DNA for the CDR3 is TGCGCCAGCAGCTTGTCTGGACAGCATATCACTGAAGCTTTCTTT.

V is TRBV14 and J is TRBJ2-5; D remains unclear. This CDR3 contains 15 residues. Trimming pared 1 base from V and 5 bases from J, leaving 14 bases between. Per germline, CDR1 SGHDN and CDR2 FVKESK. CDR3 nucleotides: TGTGCCAGCAGCCAAGCTCACGCAGAAGCGGAGACCCAGTACTTC. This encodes CASSQAHAEAETQYF.

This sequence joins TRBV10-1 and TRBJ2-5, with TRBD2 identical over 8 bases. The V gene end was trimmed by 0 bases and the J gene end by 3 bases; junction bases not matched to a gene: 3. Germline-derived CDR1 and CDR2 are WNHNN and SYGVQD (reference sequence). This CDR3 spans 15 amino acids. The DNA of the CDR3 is TGCGCCAGCAGTGAGTCAGCGGGAGAGGAAGAGACCCAGTACTTC. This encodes CASSESAGEEETQYF.

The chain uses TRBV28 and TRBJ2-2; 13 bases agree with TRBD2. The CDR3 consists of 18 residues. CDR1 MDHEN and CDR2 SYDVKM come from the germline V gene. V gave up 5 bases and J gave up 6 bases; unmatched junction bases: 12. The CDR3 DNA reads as TGTGCCAGCAGTCCATTGTTTGGGACTAGCGGGACCCCCGGGGAGCTGTTTTTT. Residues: CASSPLFGTSGTPGELFF.

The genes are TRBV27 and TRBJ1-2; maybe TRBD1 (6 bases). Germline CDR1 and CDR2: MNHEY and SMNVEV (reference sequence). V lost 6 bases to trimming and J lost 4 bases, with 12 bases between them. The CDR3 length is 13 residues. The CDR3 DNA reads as TGTGCCAGCAGCCAATCAGGGGCCTATGGCTACACCTTC. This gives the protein CASSQSGAYGYTF.

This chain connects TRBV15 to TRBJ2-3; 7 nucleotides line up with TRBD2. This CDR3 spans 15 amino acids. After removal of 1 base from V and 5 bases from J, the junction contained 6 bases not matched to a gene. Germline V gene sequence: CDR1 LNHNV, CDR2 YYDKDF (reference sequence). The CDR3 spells CATSRVGRGIDTQYF. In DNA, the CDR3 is TGTGCCACCAGCAGAGTGGGGAGGGGTATAGATACGCAGTATTTT.

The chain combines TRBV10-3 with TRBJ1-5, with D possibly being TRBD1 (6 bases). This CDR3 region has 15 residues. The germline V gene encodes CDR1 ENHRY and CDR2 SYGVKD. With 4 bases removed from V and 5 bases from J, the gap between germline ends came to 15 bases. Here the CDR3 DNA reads TGTGCCATCAGTGCGGCAGGGGAAAACTATCAGCCCCAGCATTTT. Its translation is CAISAAGENYQPQHF.

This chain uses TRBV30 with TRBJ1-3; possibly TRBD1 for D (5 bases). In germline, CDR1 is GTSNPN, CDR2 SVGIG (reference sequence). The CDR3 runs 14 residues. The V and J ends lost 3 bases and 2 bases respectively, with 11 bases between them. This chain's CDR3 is CAWSAGGAGNTIYF. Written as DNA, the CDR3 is TGTGCCTGGAGCGCCGGGGGGGCTGGAAACACCATATATTTT.

CDR3 sequence: CASSLLNTGELFF. As DNA, the CDR3 is TGTGCCAGCAGCCTCCTGAACACCGGGGAGCTGTTTTTT. The V call is TRBV7-9, the J call TRBJ2-2; D is ambiguous. Germline CDR1 is SEHNR and CDR2 is FQNEAQ (reference sequence). V lost 5 bases, J lost 1 base, and 5 bases lay in between. There are 13 residues in the CDR3.

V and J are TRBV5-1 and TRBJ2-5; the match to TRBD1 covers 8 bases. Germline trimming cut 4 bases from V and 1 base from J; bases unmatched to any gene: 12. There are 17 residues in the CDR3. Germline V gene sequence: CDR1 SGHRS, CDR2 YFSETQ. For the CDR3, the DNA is TGCGCCAGCAGCGAGAGTGCAGGGGGCTCTATCCAAGAGACCCAGTACTTC. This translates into CASSESAGGSIQETQYF.

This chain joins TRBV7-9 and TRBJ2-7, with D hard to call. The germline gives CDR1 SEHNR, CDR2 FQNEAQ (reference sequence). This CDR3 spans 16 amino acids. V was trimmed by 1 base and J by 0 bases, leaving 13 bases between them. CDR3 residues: CASSLDPFEVSYEQYF. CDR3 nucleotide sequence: TGTGCCAGCAGCTTAGATCCGTTTGAGGTCTCCTACGAGCAGTACTTC. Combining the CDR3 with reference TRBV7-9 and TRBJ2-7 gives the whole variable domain DTGVSQNPRHKITKRGQNVTFRCDPISEHNRLYWYRQTLGQGPEFLTYFQNEAQLEKSRLLSDRFSAERPKGSFSTLEIQRTEQGDSAMYLCASSLDPFEVSYEQYFGPGTRLTVT.

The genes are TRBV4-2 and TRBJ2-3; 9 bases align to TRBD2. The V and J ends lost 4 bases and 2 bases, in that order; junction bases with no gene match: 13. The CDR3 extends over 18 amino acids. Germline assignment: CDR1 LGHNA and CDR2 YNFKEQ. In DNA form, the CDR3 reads TGTGCCAGCAGCCCCGGGACTAGCTTCGTAGTTTACACAGATACGCAGTATTTT. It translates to CASSPGTSFVVYTDTQYF.

DNA for the CDR3: TGTGCCAGCAGTCCTTCCCTAGCGGGCTGGAACAATGAGCAGTTCTTC. It yields the protein CASSPSLAGWNNEQFF. J is TRBJ2-1 and V is TRBV27, with 8 bases matching TRBD2. Looked up from germline, CDR1 is MNHEY and CDR2 is SMNVEV (reference sequence). V gave up 5 bases and J gave up 5 bases; unmatched junction bases: 11. The CDR3 is made up of 16 amino acids.

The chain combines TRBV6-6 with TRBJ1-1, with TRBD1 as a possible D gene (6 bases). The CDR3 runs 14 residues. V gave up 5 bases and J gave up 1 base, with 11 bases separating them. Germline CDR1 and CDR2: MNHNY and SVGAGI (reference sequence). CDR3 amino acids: CASSRSDRNTEAFF. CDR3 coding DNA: TGTGCCAGCAGTCGATCGGACAGGAACACTGAAGCTTTCTTT.